This TCR beta chain was sequenced during a study of blood T cell repertoires in COVID-19. Generated by immunoSEQ multiplex PCR, the TCRdb table keeps only in-frame clones and is missing some. The table lists about 64,000 clones, more than 70% of them singletons, with roughly 3.5% in the top ten. V dropped 1 base and J dropped 4 bases, with 7 bases sitting between them. The CDR3 spans 13 residues. Germline V CDR1 and CDR2: KGHSH, LQKENI. This chain uses TRBV18 with TRBJ2-5; D unresolved. Specimen: peripheral blood. The receptor's source is a man in his 70s with acute or convalescent COVID-19. CDR3 loop: CASSPRLGETQYF. The CDR3 DNA reads TGTGCCAGCTCACCACGGCTTGGAGAGACCCAGTACTTC.